The rows below give T cell receptor beta chains drawn from one sample of a study of cytomegalovirus exposure and HLA in healthy donors. Data came from immunoSEQ multiplex PCR; TCRdb stores just in-frame clones and leaves some out. Of more than 65,000 clones in the sample, roughly two thirds are singletons; the top ten hold approximately 7%. Specimen: PBMCs. These receptors were collected from a woman aged 45-65 years in good health and CMV-seropositive. The CDR3 runs from the conserved cysteine through the conserved F or W. The D gene is left open where the match is weak. Where a row states a size, it is once, few, many or the class of an expanded clone; other rows omit it.

d_call clone_size j_call v_call cdr3_nt cdr3_aa
TRBD1 . TRBJ1-2 TRBV6-6 TGTGCCAGCAGTTACTCAGACAGGGAGGCGGGCTACACCTTC CASSYSDREAGYTF
TRBD2 . TRBJ2-1 TRBV5-1 TGCGCCAGCAGCTTAGCGGGAATTCGCAATGAGCAGTTCTTC CASSLAGIRNEQFF
TRBD1 . TRBJ2-1 TRBV19 TGTGCCAGTGGGACAGGGAGCTCCTACAATGAGCAGTTCTTC CASGTGSSYNEQFF
. . TRBJ2-4 TRBV11-2 TGTGCCAGCAGCTTAGTACAGAGCAGAATTCAGTACTTC CASSLVQSRIQYF
. . TRBJ2-5 TRBV5-1 TGCGCCAGCAGCTTCGCAGGCTCCGATCAAGAGACCCAGTACTTC CASSFAGSDQETQYF
. . TRBJ1-2 TRBV2 TGTGCCAGCAAACATGACTATGGCTACACCTTC CASKHDYGYTF
TRBD2 . TRBJ2-1 TRBV6-4 TGTGCCATGGGACTAGGAGTCGTGAAGTCCTACAATGAGCAGTTCTTC CAMGLGVVKSYNEQFF
. medium-sized TRBJ2-3 TRBV6-7 TGTGCCAGCAGTTACTCGCACGGCCTGGGAGGAGGCATAGCAGATACGCAGTATTTT CASSYSHGLGGGIADTQYF
. . TRBJ1-2 TRBV28 TGTGCCAGCAGTTTATCGGGTAGGGAGTACGGCTACACCTTC CASSLSGREYGYTF
TRBD1 . TRBJ2-7 TRBV29-1 TGCAGCGTTGCGGGGACAGGGAGAGGTAGTCCCTACGAGCAGTACTTC CSVAGTGRGSPYEQYF
TRBD1 few TRBJ1-1 TRBV11-2 TGTGCCAGCAGCCTTCTCAAGGGACAGGGAGAAGCTTTCTTT CASSLLKGQGEAFF
. . TRBJ1-3 TRBV5-1 TGCGCCAGCAGCTTGGAGACCCAGGTCCCTGGAAACACCATATATTTT CASSLETQVPGNTIYF
. . TRBJ1-3 TRBV10-3 TGTGCCATCAGCGTGCGGACTGGGTTGGGGAACACCATATATTTT CAISVRTGLGNTIYF
. . TRBJ2-1 TRBV5-1 TGCGCCAGCAGCTTGGCCAATCGCGACTTCAACAATGAGCAGTTCTTC CASSLANRDFNNEQFF
. . TRBJ2-3 TRBV11-2 TGTGCCAGCAGCGAGCTAGACGTTTATACGCAGTATTTT CASSELDVYTQYF
TRBD1 . TRBJ2-7 TRBV4-2 TGTGCCAGCAGCCAAGATGTAGAAAGGACAGGGGTTATCTCCTACGAGCAGTACTTC CASSQDVERTGVISYEQYF